Below, 3 T cell receptor beta chains from the same sample are listed, as sequenced in a study of blood T cell repertoires in COVID-19. Clones were sequenced by immunoSEQ multiplex PCR, and TCRdb holds only the in-frame ones, with some missing. Of around 270,000 clones listed, 70% to 90% are singletons. Sequenced input: peripheral blood. These receptors were taken from a woman aged 45-65 years with acute or convalescent COVID-19.

The rearrangement links TRBV11-2 to TRBJ1-1; no firm D call. The V and J ends lost 0 bases and 4 bases respectively, with 9 bases between them. Germline V gene data show CDR1 as SGHAT and CDR2 as FQNNGV. The CDR3 length is 14 residues. The CDR3 DNA sequence: TGTGCCAGCAGCTTAGATTGGGGAGGCACTGAAGCTTTCTTT. Protein: CASSLDWGGTEAFF.

J is TRBJ2-1 and V is TRBV5-1; tentatively, D is TRBD1 (6 bases). Germline loops: CDR1 SGHRS, CDR2 YFSETQ. V gave up 5 bases and J gave up 9 bases, with 15 bases separating them. The CDR3 runs to 13 residues. This CDR3 reads CASRSQGASEQFF. The CDR3 coding sequence is TGCGCCAGCAGGTCACAGGGTGCTTCTGAGCAGTTCTTC.

V gene TRBV29-1 combines with J gene TRBJ1-1; D is uncertain. The CDR3 length is 13 residues. Looked up from germline, CDR1 is SQVTM and CDR2 is ANQGSEA. V lost 1 base, J lost 4 bases, and 10 bases lay in between. CDR3 in DNA: TGCAGCGTTGAAGGGCTCATTTCCACTGAAGCTTTCTTT. This gives the protein CSVEGLISTEAFF. The full variable domain, in which reference TRBV29-1 and TRBJ1-1 provide the parts outside the CDR3, is SAVISQKPSRDICQRGTSLTIQCQVDSQVTMMFWYRQQPGQSLTLIATANQGSEATYESGFVIDKFPISRPNLTFSTLTVSNMSPEDSSIYLCSVEGLISTEAFFGQGTRLTVV.